The rows below give T cell receptor beta chains drawn from one sample of a study of cytomegalovirus exposure and HLA in healthy donors. The method was immunoSEQ multiplex PCR; TCRdb's version includes in-frame clones alone and lacks a portion of them. The sample holds just under 150,000 clones; around 86% are singletons and the top ten take less than 3.5%. Sequencing was performed on PBMCs. The receptors come from a woman between 25 and 40 years old in good health and CMV-seronegative. The conserved cysteine and the conserved F or W are not part of the CDR3 here. The D gene is left open where the match is weak.

D	V	J	CDR3
-	TRBV29-1	TRBJ1-3	SVVWPFSGNTIY
TRBD1	TRBV29-1	TRBJ1-3	SVGTGVRNTIY
TRBD2	TRBV7-9	TRBJ2-3	ASSPLAGGPSDTQY
-	TRBV9	TRBJ1-3	ASSTRSSGNTIY
-	TRBV7-9	TRBJ1-4	ASSNGRAGRGEKLF
-	TRBV7-2	-	ASSLSGQGNYEQY
TRBD1	TRBV4-1	TRBJ2-3	ASSQVFGADRVADTQY
-	TRBV28	TRBJ2-5	ASSSGQTYQETQY
-	TRBV7-9	TRBJ1-5	ASSKQGRGQPQH
TRBD1	TRBV19	TRBJ2-3	ASSIGDRGTDTQY
-	TRBV28	TRBJ2-7	ASSFLTGSYEQY
-	TRBV19	TRBJ1-5	ASGGGPLRNQPQH
-	TRBV10-2	TRBJ2-2	ASIGGTGELF
-	TRBV5-4	TRBJ2-6	ASSLDQGANVLT
TRBD2	TRBV7-9	TRBJ2-1	ASSSPPLADYNEQF
TRBD2	TRBV15	TRBJ2-2	ATSRPPSGRTWELF
-	TRBV7-6	TRBJ1-1	ASSLVAGNTEAF
TRBD1	TRBV6-5	TRBJ1-2	ASSETGRYGYT
-	TRBV2	TRBJ1-4	ASGRTGVDEKLF
TRBD2	TRBV30	TRBJ2-7	AWRTSGGTYEQY
-	TRBV7-3	TRBJ2-1	ASSLHPSSNEQF